This TCR beta chain is drawn from a study of STAT5B mutations in CD4+ large granular lymphocyte leukemia. About the study: Among healthy donors, a particular HLA allele went with more CDR3 'QG' motifs.

Comment on this clone: Its matching antigen is unknown.

Study-wide results and limits: The CD4+ versus CD8+ T-LGLL clonality difference may reflect limited sample size. Compared with healthy controls (2/35), patient top clones favored TRBV06 (8/27).

As originally analysed: Lowest detectable productive clonotype frequency was 2.59 x 10-5. The protocol was immunoSEQ multiplex PCR, while the TCRdb copy is restricted to in-frame clones and leaves out a portion. The DNA gave D and trimming, while V, J and clone size come from that table. Of 30,000 to 35,000 clones listed, 69% are singletons. The germline V gene has CDR1 SGHNT and CDR2 YYREEE (reference sequence). The CDR3 covers 17 residues. Germline trimming cut 5 bases from V and 1 base from J; bases unmatched to any gene: 7. Sequencing was performed on CD4+ T cells from blood buffy coats. This rearrangement joins TRBV5-4 to TRBJ2-2; 11 bases line up with TRBD1. The sequence was obtained from a human donor in good health. The CDR3 bases are TGTGCCAGCAGTCGGCCGGGACAGGGGGGGAACACCGGGGAGCTGTTTTTT. Translated: CASSRPGQGGNTGELFF.